The T cell receptor beta chain under discussion was sequenced for a study of T cells after somatic rescue of genetic block. Germline V gene sequence: CDR1 ENHRY, CDR2 SYGVKD. V was shortened by 0 bases and J by 7 bases, with 15 bases between the two germline ends. This CDR3 comprises 15 residues. Data came from immunoSEQ multiplex PCR; TCRdb stores just in-frame clones and leaves some out. The sample has about 67,000 clones; around 92% are singletons. The rearrangement uses TRBV10-3 and TRBJ2-5; either TRBD1 or TRBD2 may supply D (5 bases each). Material: peripheral blood mononuclear cells (PBMCs). The TCR comes from a man aged 35 to 55. The CDR3 region has the DNA TGTGCCATCAGTGAGTCCTTCGGGCAGGGAGCGACCCAGTACTTC. Protein: CAISESFGQGATQYF.